This TCR beta chain came from a study of cytomegalovirus exposure and HLA in healthy donors. Sequenced by immunoSEQ multiplex PCR; TCRdb stores in-frame clones only, minus some. The sample yields some 320,000 clones, 75% to 90% seen once. The V segment lost 3 bases and the J segment 9 bases; nucleotides outside the gene matches: 6. Germline values: CDR1 MNHEY, CDR2 SMNVEV (reference sequence). The CDR3 extends over 13 amino acids. The gene calls are TRBV27 and TRBJ2-3; 7 positions agree with TRBD1. The TCR sequence derives from a woman aged 25 to 39 in good health and CMV-seropositive. The sample taken for sequencing was PBMCs. The CDR3 nucleotides are TGTGCCAGCAGTTTGCAGGGGGAAGTCACGCAGTATTTT. Amino acid sequence: CASSLQGEVTQYF.